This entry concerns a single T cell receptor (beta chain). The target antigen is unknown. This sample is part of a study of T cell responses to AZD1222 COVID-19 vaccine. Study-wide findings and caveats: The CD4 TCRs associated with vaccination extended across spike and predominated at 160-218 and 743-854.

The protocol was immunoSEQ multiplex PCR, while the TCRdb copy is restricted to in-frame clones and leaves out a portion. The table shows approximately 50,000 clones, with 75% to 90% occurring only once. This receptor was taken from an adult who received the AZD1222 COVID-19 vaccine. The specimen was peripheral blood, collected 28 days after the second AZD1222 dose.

The CDR3 coding sequence is TGTGCCAGCAGCACTAGATCAGGGGAAACTGAAGCTTTCTTT. Protein: CASSTRSGETEAFF. This rearrangement joins TRBV2 to TRBJ1-1; a possible D gene is TRBD1 (6 bases). V lost 6 bases to trimming and J lost 5 bases, with 16 bases between them. This CDR3 comprises 14 residues. Germline CDR1 reads SNHLY; CDR2 reads FYNNEI.